This TCR beta chain was documented in a study of T cell responses to AZD1222 COVID-19 vaccine (dated by TCRdb to 2020 to 2023). Regarding the study in general: Because spike-specific TCR depth and breadth did not differ between the two schedules, AZD1222 recipients who got a second dose at roughly 4 weeks were pooled with those who got a second dose at roughly 12 weeks. Enrollment into the trials was organized by age into subgroups of 18-55, 56-69 and 70-plus years, and those subgroups contained approximately 150, 30 and 60 TCR-sequenced participants, respectively. A total of more than 230 trial participants underwent TCR sequencing, of whom under 220 had received two doses of AZD1222 and 26 had received two doses of the MenACWY control vaccine. Overall study results and their limits: After two AZD1222 doses, spike-specific TCR breadth and depth were significantly higher than at day 0 and than in MenACWY recipients. Conclusions about previously exposed vaccinees are limited, since just a handful of AZD1222 recipients were seropositive for SARS-CoV-2 at baseline. Because no day 14 peak-response samples were available, repertoires were characterized only after the peak T cell response. In the small 56-69-year group, the increase in depth fell short of significance, most likely because of low power. Reportedly, almost half of the unique spike-specific TCRs recognized epitopes lying outside the regions that are mutated in the B.1.351 and B.1.1.7 variants. Vaccine-associated CD4 TCRs spanned the whole spike protein, with dominant responses in regions 160-218 and 743-854. Most participants were white British and females outnumbered males, and the authors suggested that clonal diversity may have been underestimated.

Via the germline V gene (reference sequence), CDR1 is LNHDA and CDR2 SQIVND. V is pruned by 5 bases and J by 12 bases, leaving 9 bases of the junction without a gene match. The cysteine opens and the phenylalanine closes a CDR3 of 14 amino acids. Only CDR3 DNA remains: 42 bases, in frame from the first base. Interpreted using the paper, the time point label stands for: baseline before first vaccination. Vaccinee samples were obtained from the UK trials COV001 and COV002, which included a single-blind randomized controlled phase 2/3 trial of AZD1222 (ChAdOx1 nCoV-19) in healthy adults. Trial participant PBMC samples were collected at day 0 and day 28 after the second dose for TCRbeta chain sequencing. Remarks on this clone: The target of this receptor is not known. There are no base qualities to consult, and no much larger clone falls within one base.

The CDR3 regions of human TCRbeta chains were analyzed by immunosequencing. On the authors' methods: TCRs in the repertoires were compared against a reference library of SARS-CoV-2-specific TCRs that had been generated with the MIRA antigen-specificity platform. Breadth was defined as the fraction of unique TCRs that were SARS-CoV-2-associated. Depth was defined as the fraction of total T cells that were SARS-CoV-2-associated. Using the MIRA data, each spike-specific TCR was mapped to the spike region that the TCR reacts to and placed in a CD4 or CD8 class. Log10-transformed breadth and depth values were compared by one-way ANOVA with Sidak's multiple comparisons tests. This is the immuneACCESS table as TCRdb keeps it, with only in-frame sequences that have V and J called. A part of the clones is gone; compared with another copy, unresolved V genes explain less than half, and the rest is unexplained. V, J and clone size were drawn from that table, and D and trimming were deduced from the DNA. Within this sample are roughly 130,000 clones, with more than 85% of them counted one time only. Together, the top ten hold about 2.7% of the sample.

The chain was built from TRBV19 and TRBJ2-1; 11 bases in the middle match TRBD2. Material: peripheral blood, obtained on day 0 of AZD1222 vaccination. The receptor was isolated from an adult in good health. The CDR3 region has the sequence CASSPTGTSGRQFF. The DNA sequence is given as TGTGCCAGTAGTCCTACCGGGACTAGCGGCCGGCAGTTCTTC.